A single sample is the source of the 8 T cell receptor beta chains below, sequenced in a study of blood T cell repertoires in COVID-19. Profiling relied on immunoSEQ multiplex PCR, and the TCRdb table lists in-frame clones only, not all of them. The sample records about 240,000 clones, about 81% being singletons. Sequenced sample: peripheral blood. These TCRs come from a woman aged 55-75 years with active or convalescent COVID-19.

This rearrangement joins TRBV12-3 or TRBV12-4 to TRBJ2-7, with D perhaps TRBD2 (6 bases). V lost 11 bases and J lost 1, with 15 bases in between. The CDR3 spans 13 residues. DNA for the CDR3: TGTGCCCGAAGGGTTAGCGGTTCCTACGAGCAGTACTTC. This sequence encodes CARRVSGSYEQYF.

V gene TRBV6-5 combines with J gene TRBJ1-2; 9 bases match TRBD1. V gave up 6 bases and J gave up 8 bases; unmatched junction bases: 10. The CDR3 runs 14 residues. The germline V gene encodes CDR1 MNHEY and CDR2 SVGAGI. This chain's CDR3 is CASSPAGQGWGYTF. Here the CDR3 DNA reads TGTGCCAGCAGCCCCGCCGGACAGGGGTGGGGCTACACCTTC.

V is TRBV20-1 and J is TRBJ1-1, with unresolved D. This CDR3 is built from 11 residues. V gave up 6 bases and J gave up 3 bases, with 8 bases separating them. Germline CDR1 DFQATT, CDR2 SNEGSKA (reference sequence). The CDR3 region is CSAPGDTEAFF. CDR3 nucleotide sequence: TGCAGTGCCCCCGGGGACACTGAAGCTTTCTTT.

CDR3 loop: CASRLAAEAFF. DNA of the CDR3: TGTGCCAGCAGATTGGCCGCTGAAGCTTTCTTT. The chain is built from TRBV7-9 and TRBJ1-1; D not resolved. V lost 6 bases to trimming and J lost 6 bases, with 8 bases between them. Germline assignment: CDR1 SEHNR and CDR2 FQNEAQ (reference sequence). This CDR3 comprises 11 residues.

This chain joins TRBV30 and TRBJ1-6, with a tentative D call TRBD1 (5 bases). V dropped 0 bases and J dropped 3 bases, with 9 bases sitting between them. CDR1 and CDR2 (germline): GTSNPN, SVGIG (reference sequence). The length of the CDR3 is 15 residues. For the CDR3, the DNA is TGTGCCTGGAGTGTCGGCCAGGGCTATAATTCACCCCTCCACTTT. Translating it yields CAWSVGQGYNSPLHF.

In this sample, this clone turned up a few times. CDR3 sequence: CASSRENTEAFF. The CDR3 region has the DNA TGTGCCAGCAGCCGGGAGAACACTGAAGCTTTCTTT. The rearrangement joins TRBV7-9 to TRBJ1-1; D is unclear. This CDR3 has 12 residues. Germline loops: CDR1 SEHNR, CDR2 FQNEAQ (reference sequence). Between the trimmed V and J ends, which lost 5 bases and 1 base, there was a span of 5 bases.

The chain has TRBV2 and TRBJ2-4; TRBD2 aligns across 9 bases. This CDR3 has 16 residues. The V gene end was trimmed by 1 base and the J gene end by 7 bases; junction bases not matched to a gene: 8. Per the germline V gene, CDR1 is SNHLY and CDR2 is FYNNEI. In DNA form, the CDR3 reads TGTGCCAGCAGTGAAGGGGGTAGCGGGGGCGGCAACATTCAGTACTTC. Protein sequence: CASSEGGSGGGNIQYF.

V usage is TRBV2 and J usage is TRBJ1-3; 8 nucleotides agree with TRBD1. CDR1 and CDR2 (germline): SNHLY, FYNNEI. The junction had 10 bases not matched to a gene; V was cut back by 3 bases and J by 12 bases. The CDR3 extends over 14 amino acids. CDR3 DNA: TGTGCCAGCAGTGAGGGGACAGGCCCTTGGGGCATATATTTT. This gives the protein CASSEGTGPWGIYF.